The 27 T cell receptor beta chains listed next were all sequenced from one sample in a study of T cell changes during pregnancy in multiple sclerosis (dated by TCRdb to 2018 to 2020). Libraries were built with the immunoSEQ multiplex PCR assay. TCRdb provides this immuneACCESS table in a form limited to in-frame rearrangements. Some clones are lacking; in checked studies, under half of them reflect an unresolved V gene, and why the rest are absent is not known. The sample contains 100,000 or so clones, around 94% of them found a single time. The ten largest clones add up to approximately 1.2% of the sample. Sequenced material: peripheral blood, taken in the second trimester of pregnancy. All receptors come from a female donor with multiple sclerosis, enrolled in a pregnancy study.

The chain links TRBV5-1 to TRBJ2-1; the D is unclear. The CDR3 runs to 16 residues. Trimming left V 0 bases short and J 2 bases short, with 12 bases between. Germline V gene data show CDR1 as SGHRS and CDR2 as YFSETQ. CDR3 region: CASSLGLYSPYNEQFF. DNA of the CDR3: TGCGCCAGCAGCTTGGGACTCTATTCACCCTACAATGAGCAGTTCTTC.

This sequence joins TRBV30 and TRBJ2-2; TRBD2 agrees at 7 bases. The trim removed 2 bases at V and 3 bases at J, leaving 9 bases unmatched. The germline V gene has CDR1 GTSNPN and CDR2 SVGIG (reference sequence). The CDR3 is 16 amino acids. The CDR3 sequence is CAWSKGLVLDTGELFF. The CDR3 nucleotides are TGTGCCTGGAGTAAAGGACTAGTTCTCGACACCGGGGAGCTGTTTTTT.

For this clone: This may come from a read error, since a much larger clone is one base off. This CDR3 is CASSQDKGETQYF. CDR3 DNA: TGCGCCAGCAGCCAGGACAAGGGAGAGACCCAGTACTTC. The chain employs TRBV4-1 and TRBJ2-5, with D perhaps matching TRBD1 (5 bases). CDR3 length equals 13 residues. Germline loops: CDR1 MGHRA, CDR2 YSYEKL. Trimming removed 3 bases from V and 4 bases from J, with 9 bases in between.

This clone showed up just once. The chain joins TRBV30 to TRBJ2-3; TRBD1 matches 7 bases. V gave up 8 bases and J gave up 11 bases; unmatched junction bases: 7. The germline V gene has CDR1 GTSNPN and CDR2 SVGIG (reference sequence). This CDR3 comprises 10 residues. The CDR3 region is CALRQGVQYF. CDR3 sequence (DNA): TGTGCCCTGCGACAGGGAGTGCAGTATTTT.

This clone occurred once. The chain has TRBV25-1 and TRBJ2-3; 9 positions agree with TRBD1. The CDR3 is 16 amino acids. J was trimmed by 4 bases and V by 8 bases; bases with no gene match: 13. From germline, CDR1 is MGHDK and CDR2 SYGVNS. DNA for the CDR3: TGTGCCAGCGAGAAGGCCGGGACAGGGAAGGCAGATACGCAGTATTTT. Translated, it gives CASEKAGTGKADTQYF.

This clone was detected once. The rearrangement joins TRBV11-2 to TRBJ2-7; 12 bases fit TRBD2. V lost 0 bases and J lost 4; bases outside the gene matches: 7. The CDR3 is 17 amino acids. Germline V CDR1 and CDR2: SGHAT, FQNNGV. The CDR3 here is CASSLDALTSGRYEQYF. Here the CDR3 DNA reads TGTGCCAGCAGCTTAGATGCTCTCACTAGCGGGAGGTACGAGCAGTACTTC.

The rearrangement uses TRBV5-1 and TRBJ2-3, with 11 bases that match TRBD2. Germline V gene lookup returns CDR1 SGHRS and CDR2 YFSETQ. CDR3 length: 20 amino acids. Unmatched junction bases numbered 12, after V lost 0 bases and J lost 0 bases. The CDR3 sequence: CASSLDPPLTSGGSTDTQYF. The CDR3 bases are TGCGCCAGCAGCTTGGATCCCCCTCTTACTAGCGGGGGAAGCACAGATACGCAGTATTTT.

V gene TRBV10-3 combines with J gene TRBJ1-5; 9 bases are shared with TRBD1. The CDR3 consists of 16 residues. CDR1 ENHRY and CDR2 SYGVKD come from the germline V gene. The V gene end was trimmed by 2 bases and the J gene end by 2 bases; junction bases not matched to a gene: 4. The CDR3 loop is CAISERTGEGNQPQHF. The CDR3 region has the DNA TGTGCCATCAGTGAGCGGACAGGGGAGGGCAATCAGCCCCAGCATTTT.

The chain is built from TRBV5-1 and TRBJ2-1; 7 bases align to TRBD2. Unmatched junction bases numbered 9, after V lost 2 bases and J lost 7 bases. This CDR3 has 15 residues. Germline loops: CDR1 SGHRS, CDR2 YFSETQ. In DNA, the CDR3 is TGCGCCAGCAGCTTTTCCCCGGGAGGCCAAAATGAGCAGTTCTTC. It specifies CASSFSPGGQNEQFF.

V is TRBV19 and J is TRBJ1-4; 7 nucleotides match TRBD1. With V trimmed by 5 bases and J by 5 bases, 5 bases remained unmatched. CDR3 length equals 14 residues. Germline CDR1 is LNHDA and CDR2 is SQIVND (reference sequence). CDR3 amino acids: CASSSGQNNEKLFF. The CDR3, as DNA: TGTGCCAGTAGTTCGGGACAGAACAATGAAAAACTGTTTTTT. Combining the CDR3 with reference TRBV19 and TRBJ1-4 gives the whole variable domain DGGITQSPKYLFRKEGQNVTLSCEQNLNHDAMYWYRQDPGQGLRLIYYSQIVNDFQKGDIAEGYSVSREKKESFPLTVTSAQKNPTAFYLCASSSGQNNEKLFFGSGTQLSVL.

The chain recombines TRBV27 with TRBJ2-7; 9 bases fit TRBD2. Germline trimming cut 5 bases from V and 2 bases from J; bases unmatched to any gene: 7. The CDR3 consists of 15 residues. In germline, CDR1 is MNHEY, CDR2 SMNVEV (reference sequence). The CDR3 DNA reads TGTGCCAGCAGTCCGCGGGGGGGAGGCCCCTACGAGCAGTACTTC. This translates into CASSPRGGGPYEQYF.

The rearrangement joins TRBV30 to TRBJ1-1; D not resolved. This CDR3 contains 13 residues. The germline V gene has CDR1 GTSNPN and CDR2 SVGIG (reference sequence). The CDR3 DNA sequence: TGTGCTGAACAGCCCCCAGGGAACACTGAAGCTTTCTTT. The encoded protein is CAEQPPGNTEAFF.

The rearrangement joins TRBV7-8 to TRBJ1-2; 9 bases are shared with TRBD1. The CDR3 runs to 16 residues. Looked up from germline, CDR1 is SGHVS and CDR2 is FQNEAQ. V shed 5 bases, J shed 3 bases, and the junction held 10 bases outside the gene matches. The CDR3 DNA sequence: TGTGCCAGCAGCGCGGAACCGGGACAGGGATACTATGGCTACACCTTC. Translating it yields CASSAEPGQGYYGYTF.

The chain employs TRBV5-8 and TRBJ2-1; D may be TRBD1 (6 bases). This CDR3 contains 15 residues. Trimming left V 4 bases short and J 2 bases short, with 13 bases between. Germline values: CDR1 SGHTS, CDR2 YDEGEE. The chain's CDR3 is CASSRQGSPYNEQFF. The CDR3, as DNA: TGTGCCAGCAGCCGTCAGGGGTCTCCCTACAATGAGCAGTTCTTC. Supplemented by reference TRBV5-8 and TRBJ2-1, the full variable domain reads EAGVTQSPTHLIKTRGQQATLRCSPISGHTSVYWYQQALGLGLQFLLWYDEGEERNRGNFPPRFSGRQFPNYSSELNVNALELEDSALYLCASSRQGSPYNEQFFGPGTRLTVL.

The chain combines TRBV9 with TRBJ2-5; tentatively, D is TRBD2 (5 bases). The CDR3 extends over 14 amino acids. Trimming removed 2 bases from V and 5 bases from J, with 13 bases in between. Germline loops: CDR1 SGDLS, CDR2 YYNGEE. For the CDR3, the DNA is TGTGCCAGCAGCGTCGGGGTCGTGGGTGAGACCCAGTACTTC. Protein product: CASSVGVVGETQYF.

The chain recombines TRBV7-9 with TRBJ2-2, with TRBD1 matching 7 bases. The CDR3 consists of 13 residues. Losses at the gene ends were 5 bases for V and 7 bases for J; bases not matched to a gene: 4. CDR1 and CDR2 from the germline V gene are SEHNR and FQNEAQ (reference sequence). Written as DNA, the CDR3 is TGTGCCAGCAGCCCGACAGGGTTCGGGGAGCTGTTTTTT. Its protein product is CASSPTGFGELFF.

The V gene is TRBV19, the J gene TRBJ2-2; 8 bases fit TRBD1. Germline V lookup: CDR1 LNHDA, CDR2 SQIVND (reference sequence). The V and J ends lost 4 bases and 3 bases, in that order; junction bases with no gene match: 4. There are 15 residues in the CDR3. In DNA, the CDR3 is TGTGCCAGTAGTACTCCGGGACAGGACACCGGGGAGCTGTTTTTT. This encodes CASSTPGQDTGELFF.

This chain uses TRBV19 with TRBJ1-5; TRBD1 matches at 7 bases. The CDR3 is 15 amino acids. V lost 5 bases, J lost 7 bases, and 11 bases stayed unmatched. Germline values: CDR1 LNHDA, CDR2 SQIVND (reference sequence). CDR3 protein: CASSPSPGGGQPQHF. The DNA for the CDR3 is TGTGCCAGTAGTCCGAGTCCAGGGGGTGGACAGCCCCAGCATTTT.

The V gene is TRBV5-5, the J gene TRBJ1-1; D perhaps matches TRBD1 (6 bases). CDR1 is SGHKS and CDR2 is YYEKEE in the germline V gene (reference sequence). This CDR3 is 14 amino acids long. V lost 4 bases and J 0 bases, leaving 10 bases between the germline ends. The CDR3, as DNA: TGTGCCAGCAGCGCAGACAGGCTGAACACTGAAGCTTTCTTT. It translates to CASSADRLNTEAFF.

The V and J genes are TRBV28 and TRBJ1-1; D possibly corresponds to TRBD1 (5 bases). Germline assignment: CDR1 MDHEN and CDR2 SYDVKM. Deletions cut 5 bases from V and 8 bases from J, with 12 bases between. The CDR3 runs 12 residues. CDR3 protein: CASSLLTAEAFF. Written as DNA, the CDR3 is TGTGCCAGCAGTCTACTGACAGCAGAAGCTTTCTTT.

This clone was seen just once. V and J are TRBV28 and TRBJ2-3, with 9 nucleotides matching TRBD2. Germline values: CDR1 MDHEN, CDR2 SYDVKM. The CDR3 consists of 15 residues. The V segment lost 5 bases and the J segment 4 bases; nucleotides outside the gene matches: 7. The CDR3 region is CASSPSGKEADTQYF. The CDR3 DNA reads as TGTGCCAGCAGTCCTAGCGGGAAGGAGGCAGATACGCAGTATTTT.

The chain uses TRBV6-1 and TRBJ2-3, with D possibly TRBD1 on 6 matching bases. Looked up from germline, CDR1 is MNHNS and CDR2 is SASEGT. The CDR3 covers 15 residues. V lost 5 bases, J lost 2 bases, and 14 bases lay in between. CDR3 residues: CASSPRTVNTDTQYF. The CDR3 DNA reads TGTGCCAGCAGTCCCCGGACAGTAAACACAGATACGCAGTATTTT.

This sequence joins TRBV6-6 and TRBJ2-6; D remains ambiguous. Germline loops: CDR1 MNHNY, CDR2 SVGAGI (reference sequence). V lost 6 bases and J lost 2, with 14 bases in between. The CDR3 contains 16 residues. The CDR3 DNA reads TGTGCCAGCAGCCCCAAGAGAGGCGCTGGGGCCAACGTCCTGACTTTC. This codes for CASSPKRGAGANVLTF.

The chain uses TRBV27 and TRBJ1-2; the D is unclear. Germline V gene lookup returns CDR1 MNHEY and CDR2 SMNVEV (reference sequence). V shed 5 bases and J shed 4 bases, with 11 bases lying between them. The CDR3 extends over 13 amino acids. CDR3 in DNA: TGTGCCAGCAGTCCGGGGATTGCCTATGGCTACACCTTC. This gives the protein CASSPGIAYGYTF.

The gene calls are TRBV9 and TRBJ1-1; no definite D call. The V and J ends lost 5 bases and 0 bases respectively, with 14 bases between them. The CDR3 length is 15 residues. The germline gives CDR1 SGDLS, CDR2 YYNGEE. The CDR3 here is CASRDIDTVNTEAFF. The CDR3 nucleotides are TGTGCCAGCAGAGATATCGACACCGTGAACACTGAAGCTTTCTTT.

This clone was seen a single time. The identical CDR3 is also encoded by other nucleotide sequences in the sample. This rearrangement joins TRBV5-1 to TRBJ2-2; TRBD2 matches 8 bases. V gave up 2 bases and J gave up 1 base; unmatched junction bases: 1. From germline, CDR1 is SGHRS and CDR2 YFSETQ. The CDR3 length is 15 residues. The DNA for the CDR3 is TGCGCCAGCAGCTTAACTAGCGGGAACACCGGGGAGCTGTTTTTT. Encoded protein: CASSLTSGNTGELFF.

The V gene is TRBV5-1, the J gene TRBJ2-5; 8 bases are shared with TRBD1. Germline V lookup: CDR1 SGHRS, CDR2 YFSETQ. The CDR3 loop spans 14 amino acids. With 2 bases clipped from V and 5 bases from J, the junction kept 5 bases outside the gene matches. The DNA of the CDR3 is TGCGCCAGCAGCTTCTCGACAGGGGAGGAGACCCAGTACTTC. Its protein product is CASSFSTGEETQYF.